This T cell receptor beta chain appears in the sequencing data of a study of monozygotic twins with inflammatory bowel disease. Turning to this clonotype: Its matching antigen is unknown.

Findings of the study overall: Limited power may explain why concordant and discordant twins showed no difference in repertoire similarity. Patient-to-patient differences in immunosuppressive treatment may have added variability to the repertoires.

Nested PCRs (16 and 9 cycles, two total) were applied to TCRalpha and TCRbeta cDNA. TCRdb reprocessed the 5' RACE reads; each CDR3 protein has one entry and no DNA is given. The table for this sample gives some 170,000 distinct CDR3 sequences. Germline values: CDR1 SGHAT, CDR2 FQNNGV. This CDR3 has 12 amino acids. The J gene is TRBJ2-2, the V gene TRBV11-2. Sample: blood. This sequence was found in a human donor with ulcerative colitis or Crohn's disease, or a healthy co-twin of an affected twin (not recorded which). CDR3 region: CASSHNTGELFF. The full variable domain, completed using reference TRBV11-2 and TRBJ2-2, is EAGVAQSPRYKIIEKRQSVAFWCNPISGHATLYWYQQILGQGPKLLIQFQNNGVVDDSQLPKDRFSAERLKGVDSTLKIQPAKLEDSAVYLCASSHNTGELFFGEGSRLTVL.